The 16 T cell receptor beta chains given below trace back to one sample, sequenced in a study of chronic HIV infection and antiretroviral therapy. A single record per CDR3 protein comes from TCRdb applying MiXCR to the 5' RACE reads. The data hold about 48,000 distinct CDR3 sequences, with 19% observed a single time. The sample was peripheral blood. These receptors were collected from an adult who had HIV and had not received antiretroviral therapy, or was an uninfected healthy control (not recorded which).

In this sample, this clonotype turned up many times. This chain connects TRBV29-1 to TRBJ2-7; D not certain. V was shortened by 7 bases and J by 7 bases, with 14 bases between the two germline ends. Germline CDR1 reads SQVTM; CDR2 reads ANQGSEA. The CDR3 length is 11 residues. This CDR3 is CSGANRREQYF. In nucleotides, the CDR3 is TGCAGCGGGGCTAATAGAAGGGAGCAGTACTTC.

The J gene is TRBJ2-3, the V gene TRBV28, with TRBD2 matching 11 bases. The CDR3 is made up of 16 amino acids. Germline V gene lookup returns CDR1 MDHEN and CDR2 SYDVKM. Trimming at V came to 5 bases and at J to 2 bases, leaving 6 bases not matched to a gene. The CDR3 DNA sequence: TGTGCCAGCAGTCCCACTAGCGGGGGATACACAGATACGCAGTATTTT. Protein sequence: CASSPTSGGYTDTQYF.

Within the sample, this clonotype is medium-sized. The chain links TRBV15 to TRBJ2-7; 8 bases map to TRBD1. Trimming at V came to 1 base and at J to 5 bases, leaving 4 bases not matched to a gene. Germline loops: CDR1 LNHNV, CDR2 YYDKDF (reference sequence). CDR3 length equals 14 residues. The CDR3 here is CATSRGQGSDEQYF. The CDR3 nucleotides are TGTGCCACCAGCAGAGGACAGGGGTCCGACGAGCAGTACTTC.

This chain uses TRBV3-1 with TRBJ1-1; 7 nucleotides match TRBD1. After removal of 4 bases from V and 4 bases from J, the junction contained 6 bases not matched to a gene. Germline CDR1 and CDR2: LGHDT and YNNKEL (reference sequence). This CDR3 comprises 14 residues. CDR3 protein: CASSLRDRITEAFF. Written as DNA, the CDR3 is TGTGCCAGCAGCCTCCGGGACAGAATCACTGAAGCTTTCTTT.

The genes are TRBV18 and TRBJ2-3; unclear D gene. Deletions cut 2 bases from V and 5 bases from J, with 8 bases between. Germline loops: CDR1 KGHSH, CDR2 LQKENI. CDR3 length equals 13 residues. The CDR3 sequence is CASSPEALDTQYF. In DNA, the CDR3 is TGTGCCAGCTCACCAGAGGCTCTAGATACGCAGTATTTT.

This chain joins TRBV2 and TRBJ1-2; 7 bases align to TRBD1. V lost 6 bases, J lost 2 bases, and 6 bases stayed unmatched. The CDR3 has 14 residues. CDR1 and CDR2 (germline): SNHLY, FYNNEI. CDR3 nucleotides: TGTGCCAGCAGATTACAGGGGACCAACTATGGCTACACCTTC. Encoded protein: CASRLQGTNYGYTF.

This clonotype was seen a few times. V is TRBV10-3 and J is TRBJ2-7, with 8 bases fitting TRBD1. The CDR3 is made up of 14 amino acids. Trimming took 7 bases from V and 4 from J; bases not matched to a gene: 9. Germline V gene lookup returns CDR1 ENHRY and CDR2 SYGVKD. The CDR3 spells CAITGQGGGYEQYF. CDR3 bases: TGTGCCATCACCGGACAGGGAGGTGGTTACGAGCAGTACTTC.

The gene calls are TRBV20-1 and TRBJ2-4; TRBD1 aligns across 7 bases. This CDR3 comprises 13 residues. CDR1 and CDR2 from the germline V gene are DFQATT and SNEGSKA (reference sequence). V gave up 0 bases and J gave up 10 bases; unmatched junction bases: 6. CDR3 coding DNA: TGCAGTGCTAGAGAGGACAGGCCCGGTATTCAGTACTTC. This codes for CSAREDRPGIQYF.

The rearrangement uses TRBV7-2 and TRBJ2-7, with D perhaps matching TRBD1 (5 bases). Germline CDR1 and CDR2: SGHTA and FQGNSA. The CDR3 sequence is 12 residues long. V was cut by 5 bases and J by 6 bases, with 11 bases left in between. As DNA, the CDR3 is TGTGCCAGCAGCCCCTTGGGGCTCGAGCAGTACTTC. Residues: CASSPLGLEQYF.

This clonotype was seen a few times. CDR3 loop: CASSLERYEQYF. Written as DNA, the CDR3 is TGTGCCAGCAGCTTGGAGAGGTACGAGCAGTACTTC. The chain recombines TRBV5-4 with TRBJ2-7; D remains unclear. The CDR3 loop spans 12 amino acids. V was cut by 0 bases and J by 4 bases, with 5 bases left in between. The germline V gene encodes CDR1 SGHNT and CDR2 YYREEE (reference sequence).

This clonotype was observed a handful of times. The chain carries TRBV24-1 and TRBJ2-1; tentatively, D is TRBD2 (6 bases). V was pared by 6 bases and J by 10 bases, with 18 bases between. In germline, CDR1 is KGHDR, CDR2 SFDVKD. CDR3 length: 14 amino acids. CDR3 sequence (DNA): TGTGCCACCAGTCCGCCGGGACTCCTATCAGAGCAGTTCTTC. Translation: CATSPPGLLSEQFF.

This clonotype was observed a handful of times. The chain recombines TRBV5-6 with TRBJ1-1; D ambiguous. In germline, CDR1 is SGHDT, CDR2 YYEEEE. The CDR3 contains 14 residues. Trimming left V 0 bases short and J 1 base short, with 7 bases between. The CDR3, as DNA: TGTGCCAGCAGCTTGGGGGAAGGGAACACTGAAGCTTTCTTT. It encodes CASSLGEGNTEAFF.

This clonotype turned up a few times. This sequence joins TRBV29-1 and TRBJ2-3; maybe TRBD2 (7 bases). Trimming took off 1 base at V and 5 bases at J, with 16 bases between the two ends. Germline CDR1 reads SQVTM; CDR2 reads ANQGSEA. CDR3 length equals 15 residues. The CDR3 DNA reads as TGCAGCGTTGAAGTAGGGGGGGCGGCCCTAGATACGCAGTATTTT. Translated: CSVEVGGAALDTQYF.

This clonotype was recorded a few times. The chain recombines TRBV7-2 with TRBJ2-5, with D maybe TRBD1 (6 bases). V gave up 2 bases and J gave up 1 base, with 11 bases separating them. The CDR3 contains 15 residues. Germline CDR1 reads SGHTA; CDR2 reads FQGNSA. The CDR3 here is CASSLPWTAQETQYF. CDR3 bases: TGTGCCAGCAGCTTACCTTGGACAGCCCAAGAGACCCAGTACTTC.

The chain has TRBV20-1 and TRBJ2-3; 8 bases agree with TRBD2. From germline, CDR1 is DFQATT and CDR2 SNEGSKA (reference sequence). With V trimmed by 5 bases and J by 3 bases, 7 bases remained unmatched. The CDR3 spans 14 residues. CDR3 in DNA: TGCAGTGCTGCCCGGGAGGGCCGAACAGATACGCAGTATTTT. It yields the protein CSAAREGRTDTQYF.

V usage is TRBV18 and J usage is TRBJ2-5; 8 bases are shared with TRBD2. Losses at the gene ends were 1 base for V and 0 bases for J; bases not matched to a gene: 10. Germline values: CDR1 KGHSH, CDR2 LQKENI. The CDR3 covers 18 residues. Here the CDR3 DNA reads TGTGCCAGCTCACCACGGATCCAGTCGGGGGGGTACCAAGAGACCCAGTACTTC. Translating it yields CASSPRIQSGGYQETQYF.